Listed below are T cell receptor beta chains from one sample, sequenced in a study of early T cells in non-severe SARS-CoV-2 infection. MiXCR was run by TCRdb on the 5' RACE reads, yielding one entry per CDR3 protein. The table has roughly 60,000 distinct CDR3 sequences, roughly 5.3% seen once. Source material: whole blood. The origin of the receptors is an adult who was a healthcare worker with PCR-confirmed SARS-CoV-2 infection or an uninfected control (not recorded which). The CDR3 runs from the conserved cysteine through the conserved F or W. The D gene is left open where the match is weak. Not all rows give a size; the values are once, few, many and, for expanded clones, a class.

NA	many	TRBJ1-2	TRBV2	13	CASSEPWNYGYTF	TGTGCCAGCAGTGAACCCTGGAACTATGGCTACACCTTC
TRBD2	many	TRBJ2-4	TRBV15	17	CATSSPRGGAPRDIQYF	TGTGCCACCAGCAGCCCCCGGGGAGGGGCTCCCCGGGACATTCAGTACTTC
NA	many	TRBJ2-5	TRBV19	12	CASRRAGETQYF	TGTGCCAGTCGAAGGGCCGGCGAGACCCAGTACTTC
TRBD1	few	TRBJ1-4	TRBV7-9	16	CASSQPIGGYGEKLFF	TGTGCCAGCAGCCAACCGATAGGGGGCTATGGTGAAAAACTGTTTTTT
NA	many	TRBJ1-6	TRBV6-1	14	CASSNRANNSPLHF	TGTGCCAGCAGCAACAGGGCCAATAATTCACCCCTCCACTTT
TRBD1	many	TRBJ1-6	TRBV20-1	15	CSARTGLSYNSPLHF	TGCAGTGCCCGGACAGGGCTCTCCTATAATTCACCCCTCCACTTT
NA	many	TRBJ1-1	TRBV7-2	13	CASSRGGWGQAFF	TGTGCCAGCAGCCGAGGGGGGTGGGGCCAAGCTTTCTTT
NA	many	TRBJ2-7	TRBV5-1	13	CASSPAGAYEQYF	TGCGCCAGCAGTCCCGCCGGGGCTTACGAGCAGTACTTC
NA	NA	TRBJ2-7	TRBV10-3	12	CAIRVPKGEQYF	TGTGCCATCAGGGTCCCCAAGGGCGAGCAGTACTTC
NA	NA	TRBJ1-1	TRBV4-2	19	CASSQDSFAGERGNTEAFF	TGTGCCAGCAGCCAAGATAGTTTCGCAGGGGAAAGGGGGAACACTGAAGCTTTCTTT
TRBD1	many	TRBJ2-3	TRBV7-9	14	CASSSGQVIDTQYF	TGTGCCAGCAGCTCGGGACAGGTCATTGATACGCAGTATTTT
TRBD2	NA	TRBJ2-3	TRBV20-1	13	CSTRTSGTDTQYF	TGCAGTACACGCACTAGCGGTACAGATACGCAGTATTTT
NA	many	TRBJ1-5	TRBV27	15	CASSLSGYSNQPQHF	TGTGCCAGCAGTTTATCCGGATATAGCAATCAGCCCCAGCATTTT
TRBD1	NA	TRBJ2-7	TRBV5-1	16	CASSLARQGTVYEQYF	TGCGCCAGCAGCTTGGCCAGACAGGGAACTGTCTACGAGCAGTACTTC
NA	many	TRBJ1-4	TRBV18	15	CASSPQTTTNEKLFF	TGTGCCAGCTCACCTCAGACTACAACTAATGAAAAACTGTTTTTT
NA	many	TRBJ2-2	TRBV20-1	16	CSARAWRLPNTGELFF	TGCAGTGCTAGAGCCTGGCGCCTCCCGAACACCGGGGAGCTGTTTTTT
NA	many	TRBJ1-5	TRBV18	12	CASSRINQPQHF	TGTGCCAGCTCACGAATTAATCAGCCCCAGCATTTT
TRBD1	many	TRBJ1-2	TRBV20-1	14	CSAPKDRGDLGYTF	TGCAGTGCCCCAAAGGACAGGGGAGATCTTGGCTACACCTTC
NA	few	TRBJ2-1	TRBV7-2	15	CASRVDRDLYNEQFF	TGTGCCAGCAGAGTTGACCGGGACCTTTACAATGAGCAGTTCTTC
TRBD2	many	TRBJ2-2	TRBV7-3	17	CASSLNSGGPNTGELFF	TGTGCCAGCAGCCTCAATAGCGGGGGGCCGAACACCGGGGAGCTGTTTTTT
NA	many	TRBJ2-2	TRBV12-5	13	CASGLVVTGELFF	TGTGCTAGTGGTTTGGTTGTCACCGGGGAGCTGTTTTTT
NA	many	TRBJ1-5	TRBV2	12	CASRASWQPQHF	TGTGCCAGCAGAGCTTCGTGGCAGCCCCAGCATTTT
NA	many	TRBJ2-3	TRBV6-6	13	CASSYSETDTQYF	TGTGCCAGCAGTTACTCAGAAACAGATACGCAGTATTTT
TRBD1	many	TRBJ1-3	TRBV27	17	CASSLTPLTGAENTIYF	TGTGCCAGCAGTTTAACACCCCTGACAGGGGCTGAAAACACCATATATTTT
NA	many	TRBJ2-1	TRBV6-1	16	CASSEGPEPFYNEQFF	TGTGCCAGCAGTGAGGGACCTGAGCCGTTCTACAATGAGCAGTTCTTC
NA	few	TRBJ1-1	TRBV29-1	13	CSVEDQGAAEAFF	TGCAGCGTTGAAGATCAGGGAGCCGCCGAAGCTTTCTTT
NA	NA	TRBJ1-3	TRBV19	14	CASSRGGPGNTIYF	TGTGCCAGTAGTAGGGGTGGACCTGGAAACACCATATATTTT
NA	NA	TRBJ2-5	TRBV12-3/TRBV12-4	13	CASSLTSGKTQYF	TGTGCCAGCAGTTTAACGTCGGGGAAGACCCAGTACTTC
NA	many	TRBJ2-1	TRBV11-3	15	CASSFGGGPYNEQFF	TGTGCCAGCAGCTTCGGCGGGGGCCCGTACAATGAGCAGTTCTTC
NA	NA	TRBJ2-3	TRBV6-1	13	CASSAPKTDTQYF	TGTGCCAGCAGTGCTCCCAAGACAGATACGCAGTATTTT
NA	NA	TRBJ1-1	TRBV5-1	15	CASSPNSGRGTEAFF	TGCGCCAGCAGCCCCAACTCGGGGAGGGGCACTGAAGCTTTCTTT
TRBD1	many	TRBJ1-1	TRBV5-1	16	CASSPTRGRENTEAFF	TGCGCCAGCAGCCCAACCAGGGGGAGAGAGAACACTGAAGCTTTCTTT
NA	few	TRBJ1-2	TRBV20-1	14	CSAGGWTSNYGYTF	TGCAGTGCTGGGGGCTGGACCTCAAACTATGGCTACACCTTC
NA	many	TRBJ1-5	TRBV5-4	16	CASSLGGAVDNQPQHF	TGTGCCAGCAGCTTGGGAGGGGCCGTTGACAATCAGCCCCAGCATTTT
NA	many	TRBJ1-4	TRBV29-1	13	CSVGQSFDEKLFF	TGCAGCGTTGGGCAGAGTTTCGATGAAAAACTGTTTTTT
NA	many	TRBJ1-6	TRBV6-2/TRBV6-3	13	CASSLDRISPLHF	TGTGCCAGCAGCTTGGATAGAATCTCACCCCTCCACTTT
NA	few	TRBJ1-1	TRBV27	12	CASGFYGTEAFF	TGTGCCAGCGGTTTTTACGGCACTGAAGCTTTCTTT
NA	many	TRBJ2-1	TRBV6-2/TRBV6-3	12	CASSKRANEQFF	TGTGCCAGCAGCAAAAGGGCGAATGAGCAGTTCTTC
NA	few	TRBJ2-1	TRBV11-2	18	CASSTALTRLFGYNEQFF	TGTGCCAGCAGCACCGCCCTAACTAGACTCTTCGGGTACAATGAGCAGTTCTTC
TRBD1	NA	TRBJ2-3	TRBV11-2	13	CASSRTGAVTQYF	TGTGCCAGCAGCAGGACAGGGGCAGTCACGCAGTATTTT
TRBD1	few	TRBJ1-4	TRBV9	14	CASSPRTGVEKLFF	TGTGCCAGCAGCCCAAGGACAGGGGTTGAAAAACTGTTTTTT
NA	many	TRBJ2-7	TRBV3-1	14	CASSPGLSSYEQYF	TGTGCCAGCAGCCCTGGACTCAGTTCCTACGAGCAGTACTTC
TRBD2	few	TRBJ2-1	TRBV6-4	15	CASSGTSGRGNEQFF	TGTGCCAGCAGCGGGACTAGCGGGAGGGGCAATGAGCAGTTCTTC
NA	many	TRBJ2-7	TRBV6-4	14	CASSVTGLGGEQYF	TGTGCCAGCAGTGTCACCGGCCTAGGGGGCGAGCAGTACTTC
NA	few	TRBJ2-5	TRBV7-9	16	CASSRVPIPGQETQYF	TGTGCCAGCAGCCGTGTTCCTATCCCGGGGCAAGAGACCCAGTACTTC
TRBD1	few	TRBJ2-7	TRBV7-2	16	CASRGTGQRLSYEQYF	TGTGCCAGCAGAGGGACAGGGCAAAGGCTTTCTTACGAGCAGTACTTC
TRBD2	few	TRBJ2-5	TRBV7-2	15	CASRSSGIMQETQYF	TGTGCCAGCAGATCGAGCGGGATAATGCAAGAGACCCAGTACTTC
TRBD2	many	TRBJ2-3	TRBV20-1	14	CSARGLAGTDTQYF	TGCAGTGCTCGCGGGCTAGCGGGAACCGATACGCAGTATTTT
NA	many	TRBJ2-4	TRBV12-3/TRBV12-4	19	CASSPDLFQETIAKNIQYF	TGTGCCAGCAGTCCGGACCTCTTTCAGGAGACGATAGCCAAAAACATTCAGTACTTC
NA	many	TRBJ2-2	TRBV12-3/TRBV12-4	11	CASHNDRELFF	TGTGCCAGCCACAATGACCGGGAGCTGTTTTTT
TRBD2	many	TRBJ2-2	TRBV4-2	18	CASSRGTSGSSDTGELFF	TGTGCCAGCAGCCGGGGGACTAGCGGGAGTTCGGACACCGGGGAGCTGTTTTTT
NA	NA	TRBJ2-5	TRBV28	10	CASEEVTQYF	TGTGCCAGTGAGGAGGTGACCCAGTACTTC
TRBD1	few	TRBJ1-6	TRBV20-1	16	CSASAQGARVGSPLHF	TGCAGTGCTTCGGCGCAGGGGGCGCGGGTTGGTTCACCCCTCCACTTT